The 8 T cell receptor beta chains in this list originate from one sample, sequenced in a study of glioma-infiltrating T cells. Amplification of TCR alpha and beta CDR3 regions from RNA used iRepertoire nested multiplex PCR. TCRdb analysed the multiplex PCR reads with MiXCR anew, one entry per CDR3 protein. The repertoire holds 90,000 or so distinct CDR3 sequences, with roughly 37% as singletons. Material: glioma tissue, nonneoplastic brain tissue, or PBMCs (not recorded which). The receptors derive from a human donor with low-grade glioma or glioblastoma, undergoing nonglioma brain surgery, or in good health (not recorded which).

This clonotype has ten or more counts. The chain uses TRBV5-6 and TRBJ2-7, with D perhaps TRBD1 or TRBD2 (5 bases each). This CDR3 contains 13 residues. Germline V CDR1 and CDR2: SGHDT, YYEEEE. Trimming took off 0 bases at V and 3 bases at J, with 7 bases between the two ends. The CDR3 region is CASSLVGVYEQYF. The CDR3 bases are TGTGCCAGCAGCTTGGTGGGGGTCTACGAGCAGTACTTC.

This clonotype was counted ten times or more. This chain uses TRBV20-1 with TRBJ2-2; D uncertain. The CDR3 contains 12 residues. V was pared by 0 bases and J by 7 bases, with 6 bases between. Germline V gene sequence: CDR1 DFQATT, CDR2 SNEGSKA (reference sequence). CDR3 bases: TGCAGTGCTAGAGATCACAGCGGGGAGCTGTTTTTT. Its translation is CSARDHSGELFF.

About this clonotype itself: This may be a read error, as it is one base from a much larger clone. This chain links TRBV5-4 with TRBJ2-1; TRBD2 agrees at 16 bases. This CDR3 region has 16 residues. Germline V lookup: CDR1 SGHNT, CDR2 YYREEE (reference sequence). In nucleotides, the CDR3 is TGTGCCAGCAGCGCCGGGACTAGCGGGAGGGCCGATGACCAGTTCTTC. Its translation: CASSAGTSGRADDQFF.

This clonotype was seen many times. The V and J genes are TRBV7-9 and TRBJ2-5, with D possibly being TRBD1 or TRBD2 (5 bases each). This CDR3 spans 13 amino acids. CDR1 is SEHNR and CDR2 is FQNEAQ in the germline V gene (reference sequence). V lost 5 bases to trimming and J lost 5 bases, with 12 bases between them. DNA of the CDR3: TGTGCCAGCAGCGGGCGGGCAGGGGAGACCCAGTACTTC. Translated: CASSGRAGETQYF.

In its sample, this clonotype was seen once. It is likely a read error, because the conserved phenylalanine at the end of the CDR3 is missing. The chain couples TRBV20-1 to TRBJ1-2, with D hard to call. Germline CDR1 and CDR2: DFQATT and SNEGSKA (reference sequence). V was pared by 6 bases and J by 2 bases, with 13 bases between. The CDR3 loop spans 13 amino acids. The CDR3 bases are TGCAGTGCACCGAGGGCGGGGAACTATGGCTACACCCTC. Residues: CSAPRAGNYGYTL.

This clonotype was observed many times. V usage is TRBV7-9 and J usage is TRBJ1-1; D is undetermined. The germline gives CDR1 SEHNR, CDR2 FQNEAQ (reference sequence). The CDR3 covers 12 residues. The V end lost 1 base, the J end lost 5 bases, and 5 bases lay between the germline ends. This chain's CDR3 is CASSLDHTEAFF. Here the CDR3 DNA reads TGTGCCAGCAGCTTAGATCATACTGAAGCTTTCTTT.

The chain joins TRBV19 to TRBJ2-2; a weak D match, TRBD1 (7 bases). Germline V gene lookup returns CDR1 LNHDA and CDR2 SQIVND (reference sequence). V lost 7 bases to trimming and J lost 6 bases, with 18 bases between them. The CDR3 contains 15 residues. In DNA form, the CDR3 reads TGTGCCAGTACCACAGGGGCAGGGGGGTCCGGGGAGCTGTTTTTT. Its protein is CASTTGAGGSGELFF.

Worth noting for this clonotype: One end of the junction fails to match germline, which may point to a read error. The rearrangement joins TRBV27 to TRBJ1-6; no firm D call. Germline-derived CDR1 and CDR2 are MNHEY and SMNVEV (reference sequence). The CDR3 consists of 13 residues. The chain's CDR3 is CASRFSENSPPPF. CDR3 nucleotide sequence: TGTGCCAGCAGATTCTCAGAAAATTCACCCCCCCCCTTT.